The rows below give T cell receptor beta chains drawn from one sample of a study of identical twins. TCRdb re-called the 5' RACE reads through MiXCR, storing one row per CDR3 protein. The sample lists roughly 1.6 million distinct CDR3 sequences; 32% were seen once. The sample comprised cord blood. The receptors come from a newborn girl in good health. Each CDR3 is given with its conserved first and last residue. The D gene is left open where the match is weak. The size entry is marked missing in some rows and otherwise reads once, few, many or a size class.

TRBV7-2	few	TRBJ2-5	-	TGTGCCAGCAGCTTAGCGCGGAGACTCCTGGGAGAGACCCAGTACTTC	CASSLARRLLGETQYF
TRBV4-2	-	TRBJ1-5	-	TGTGCCAGCAGCCAAGATGGATTACGGCCCCAGCATTTT	CASSQDGLRPQHF
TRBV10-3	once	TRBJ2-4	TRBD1	TGTGCCATCAGCAGGGACAGGGGTGCCAAAAACATTCAGTACTTC	CAISRDRGAKNIQYF
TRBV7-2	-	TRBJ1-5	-	TGTGCCAGCAGCTTAGAGCGGAAGAATCAGCCCCAGCATTTT	CASSLERKNQPQHF
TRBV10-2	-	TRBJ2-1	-	TGCGCCAGCACGGACGGAACGGGAGAGTTCTTC	CASTDGTGEFF
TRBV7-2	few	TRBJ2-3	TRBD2	TGTGCCAGCAGCTTAGCGTTTAGGACTAGCGGGATCACAGATACGCAGTATTTT	CASSLAFRTSGITDTQYF
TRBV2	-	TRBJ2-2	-	TGTGCCAGCAGCGCCGCAGTGGGAGGACTAGGGGAGCTGTTTTTT	CASSAAVGGLGELFF
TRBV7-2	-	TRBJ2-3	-	TGTGCCAGCAGCTTAGTTGGGCGGAGCGACACAGATACGCAGTATTTT	CASSLVGRSDTDTQYF
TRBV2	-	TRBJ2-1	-	TGTGCCAGCGGGTACTCCGTTCAGTTCTTC	CASGYSVQFF
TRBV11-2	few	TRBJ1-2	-	TGTGCCAGCAGTTATAGGGCAGGGTCTCATGGCTACACCTTC	CASSYRAGSHGYTF
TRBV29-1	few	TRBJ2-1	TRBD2	TGCAGCGTTGAACTCTTTTCGCGGGGGTTCTACAATGAGCAGTTCTTC	CSVELFSRGFYNEQFF
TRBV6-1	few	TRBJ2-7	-	TGTGCCAGCAGACCTGTTCCGGGCCTCCGGTCCTACGAGCAGTACTTC	CASRPVPGLRSYEQYF
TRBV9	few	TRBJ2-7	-	TGTGCCAGCAGCGTAGAGTTAGGGTGGTACGAGCAGTACTTC	CASSVELGWYEQYF
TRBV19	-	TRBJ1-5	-	TGTGCCAGTAGTATCGACAGGTTTAATCAGCCCCAGCATTTT	CASSIDRFNQPQHF
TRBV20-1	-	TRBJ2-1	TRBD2	TGCAGTGCCGGGGGACTAGCGGGAGAGTGGGAGCAGTTCTTC	CSAGGLAGEWEQFF
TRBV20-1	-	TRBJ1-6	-	TGCAGTGCAGACAGGTTAAATTCACCCCTCCACTTT	CSADRLNSPLHF
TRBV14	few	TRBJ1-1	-	TGTGCCAGCAGCCAAGCCCCCCGATGGGGGACTTCCACTGAAGCTTTCTTT	CASSQAPRWGTSTEAFF
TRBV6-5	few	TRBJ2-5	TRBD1	TGTGCCAGCAAAATACAGGGGCAGGAGACCCAGTACTTC	CASKIQGQETQYF
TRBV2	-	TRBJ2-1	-	TGTGCCAGCAGTCTAACTAGACTCGAGTCCTACAATGAGCAGTTCTTC	CASSLTRLESYNEQFF
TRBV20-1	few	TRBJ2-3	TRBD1	TGCAGTGCTGACAAACAGGGGTCAAACACAGATACGCAGTATTTT	CSADKQGSNTDTQYF
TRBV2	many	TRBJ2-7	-	TGTGCCAGCAGCACCGGGCCCTACGAGCAGTACTTC	CASSTGPYEQYF
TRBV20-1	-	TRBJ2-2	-	TGCAGTGCTAGATGGCAAAACACCGGGGAGCTGTTTTTT	CSARWQNTGELFF
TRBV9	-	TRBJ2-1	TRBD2	TGTGCCAGCAGTACGACTAGCGGGGGCGGGTACAATGAGCAGTTCTTC	CASSTTSGGGYNEQFF
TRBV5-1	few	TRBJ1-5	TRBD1	TGCGCCAGCAGCTTGGAGCCCCTCCGGACAGGATATCAGCCCCAGCATTTT	CASSLEPLRTGYQPQHF
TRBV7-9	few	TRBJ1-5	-	TGTGCCAGCAGCTTACTTCCACAGGGCGGATGCAATCAGCCCCAGCATTTT	CASSLLPQGGCNQPQHF
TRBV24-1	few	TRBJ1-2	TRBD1	TGTGCCACCAGTGATTCCTGGACAGGGGAAGGCTACACCTTC	CATSDSWTGEGYTF
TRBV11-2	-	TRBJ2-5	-	TGTGCCAGCAGCCACTGGGCTACCCAAGAGACCCAGTACTTC	CASSHWATQETQYF